This T cell receptor (beta chain) is from a study of CD8 T cells in ankylosing spondylitis. The germline V gene has CDR1 LNHNV and CDR2 YYDKDF (reference sequence). The V end lost 0 bases, the J end lost 2 bases, and 6 bases lay between the germline ends. CDR3 size: 14 residues. In making TCR beta libraries, quantitative 5'-RACE with molecular barcodes was used. TCRdb fed the 5' RACE reads into MiXCR, producing one record per CDR3 protein. The profile covers around 890,000 distinct CDR3 sequences, with about 12% appearing a single time and about 0.49% taken by the ten largest. Study results and caveats: A TCR beta motif made of about eight highly homologous variants seemed typical of ankylosing spondylitis blood. Past studies reported some motif variants in reactive arthritis synovial fluid and blood. Disease-linked clones reportedly concentrated significantly in matched ankylosing spondylitis synovial fluid.

Notes on this clonotype: Antigen unknown.

The source material was blood, either unsorted or a sorted T cell fraction (not recorded which). This clonotype originated in a male donor with ankylosing spondylitis. The J gene is TRBJ2-3, the V gene TRBV15; D is uncertain. For the CDR3, the DNA is TGTGCCACCAGCAGAGACAGCCACACAGATACGCAGTATTTT. This codes for CATSRDSHTDTQYF.